This T cell receptor (beta chain) was profiled in a study of T cell repertoires in cytomegalovirus infection. Study details: Matching HLA type, along with CMV infection, was indicated by public TCR beta signatures.

Findings and limits, study-wide: The cumulative frequency of public TCR beta families identified carriers of CMV plus the relevant HLA. It was HLA-C-restricted CMV-specific TCR beta clonotypes that dominated the response ex vivo.

CDR3 size: 14 residues. CDR1 and CDR2 from the germline V gene are SEHNR and FQNEAQ (reference sequence). Trimming removed 1 base from V and 7 bases from J, with 14 bases in between. This clonotype has only a few counts. Antigen: not known. Via MiXCR, TCRdb re-called the reads, giving one row per CDR3 protein. The profile covers approximately 630,000 distinct CDR3 sequences, with 20% to 25% appearing a single time and around 8% taken by the ten largest. Source material: CD8+ T cells from PBMCs. The TCR was taken from a human donor in good health (CMV status not recorded). Some clones in this sample may be carry-over from other donors' samples. The rearrangement links TRBV7-9 to TRBJ2-7; D is possibly TRBD2 (6 bases). The CDR3 nucleotides read TGTGCCAGCAGCTTAGTGGGGTCTGCGGGAGAGCAGTACTTC. Residues: CASSLVGSAGEQYF.